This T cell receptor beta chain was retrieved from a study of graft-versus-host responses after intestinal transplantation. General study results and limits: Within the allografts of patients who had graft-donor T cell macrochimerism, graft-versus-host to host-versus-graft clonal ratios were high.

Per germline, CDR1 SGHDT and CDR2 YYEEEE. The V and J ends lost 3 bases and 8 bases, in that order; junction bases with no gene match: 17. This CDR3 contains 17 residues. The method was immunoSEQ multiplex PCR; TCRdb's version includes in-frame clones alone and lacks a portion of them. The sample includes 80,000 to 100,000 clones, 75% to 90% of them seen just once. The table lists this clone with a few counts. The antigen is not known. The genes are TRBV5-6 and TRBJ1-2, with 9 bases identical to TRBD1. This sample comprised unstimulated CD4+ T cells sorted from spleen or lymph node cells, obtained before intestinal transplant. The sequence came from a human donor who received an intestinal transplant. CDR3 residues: CASSSRRTGTGNLGYTF. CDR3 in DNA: TGTGCCAGCAGCTCTAGGCGAACCGGGACAGGGAATTTGGGCTACACCTTC.